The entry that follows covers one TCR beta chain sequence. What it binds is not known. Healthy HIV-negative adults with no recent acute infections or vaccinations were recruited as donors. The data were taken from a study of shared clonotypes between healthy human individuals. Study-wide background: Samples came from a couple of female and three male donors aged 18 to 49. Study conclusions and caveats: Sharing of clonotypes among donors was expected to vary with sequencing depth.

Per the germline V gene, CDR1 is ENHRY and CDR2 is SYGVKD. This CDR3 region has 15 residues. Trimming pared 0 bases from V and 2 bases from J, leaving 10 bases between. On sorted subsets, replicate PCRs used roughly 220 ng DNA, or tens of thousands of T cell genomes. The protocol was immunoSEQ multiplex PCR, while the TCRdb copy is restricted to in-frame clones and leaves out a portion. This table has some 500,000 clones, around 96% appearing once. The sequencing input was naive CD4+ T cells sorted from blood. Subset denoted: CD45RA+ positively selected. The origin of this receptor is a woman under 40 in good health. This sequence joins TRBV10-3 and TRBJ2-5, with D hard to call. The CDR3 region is CAISESAQAQETQYF. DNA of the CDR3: TGTGCCATCAGTGAGTCAGCCCAAGCGCAAGAGACCCAGTACTTC.